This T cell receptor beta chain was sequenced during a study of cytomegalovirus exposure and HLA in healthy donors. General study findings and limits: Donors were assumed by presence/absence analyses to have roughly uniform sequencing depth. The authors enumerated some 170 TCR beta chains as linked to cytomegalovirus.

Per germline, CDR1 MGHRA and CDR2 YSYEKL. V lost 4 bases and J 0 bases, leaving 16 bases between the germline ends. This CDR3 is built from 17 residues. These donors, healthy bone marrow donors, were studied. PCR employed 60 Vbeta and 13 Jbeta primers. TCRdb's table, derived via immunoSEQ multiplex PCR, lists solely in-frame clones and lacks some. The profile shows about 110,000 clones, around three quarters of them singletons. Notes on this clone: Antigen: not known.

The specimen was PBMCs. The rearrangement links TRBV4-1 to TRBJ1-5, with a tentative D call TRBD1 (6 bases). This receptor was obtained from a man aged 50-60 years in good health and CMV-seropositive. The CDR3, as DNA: TGCGCCAGCAGCCGAACCTCCAGGGGATATAGCAATCAGCCCCAGCATTTT. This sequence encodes CASSRTSRGYSNQPQHF.